The 3 T cell receptor beta chains below were found in one sample sequenced in a study of blood T cell repertoires in COVID-19. Profiling relied on immunoSEQ multiplex PCR, and the TCRdb table lists in-frame clones only, not all of them. The sample lists roughly 120,000 clones; around 82% were seen once. Sequencing input: peripheral blood. These receptors were collected from a woman aged 55-69 years with acute or convalescent COVID-19.

This clone showed up just a few times. The V and J genes are TRBV3-1 (or the pseudogene TRBV3-2) and TRBJ2-3, with D maybe TRBD2 (7 bases). Trimming left V 4 bases short and J 2 bases short, with 22 bases between. The CDR3 is made up of 18 amino acids. Per the germline V gene, CDR1 is LGHDT and CDR2 is YNNKEL (reference sequence). CDR3 amino acids: CASSPLEDRGALTDTQYF. In nucleotides, the CDR3 is TGTGCCAGCAGCCCCCTGGAGGATCGGGGGGCCCTCACAGATACGCAGTATTTT.

The rearrangement uses TRBV4-1 and TRBJ1-2; 9 nucleotides line up with TRBD1. CDR3 length: 15 amino acids. V lost 2 bases, J lost 4 bases, and 5 bases stayed unmatched. Germline CDR1 reads MGHRA; CDR2 reads YSYEKL. CDR3 sequence: CASSQSGTGLYGYTF. CDR3 DNA sequence: TGCGCCAGCAGCCAATCCGGGACAGGGCTCTATGGCTACACCTTC.

The chain couples TRBV28 to TRBJ1-2, with TRBD1 identical over 7 bases. Losses at the gene ends were 6 bases for V and 6 bases for J; bases not matched to a gene: 10. CDR3 length equals 14 residues. Germline V gene lookup returns CDR1 MDHEN and CDR2 SYDVKM. The CDR3 is CASSLDRAFDGYTF. In DNA form, the CDR3 reads TGTGCCAGCAGCCTTGACAGGGCCTTTGATGGCTACACCTTC.